The clone carrying this TCR beta chain has only a few counts. What it binds is unknown. This record belongs to a study of blood T cells in healthy people across ages. It was with a sample-barcoded 5' primer and a J-beta primer mix that a second PCR of roughly 6 to 12 cycles was run. The template-switch adaptor was a 5' adaptor with 12 random nucleotides. It tagged each cDNA molecule. Sequencing of every sample gave 3 million or more CDR3-containing paired-end reads. TCRdb passed the 5' RACE reads through MiXCR, listing each CDR3 protein once. This sample carries about 970,000 distinct CDR3 sequences, roughly 51% of them seen once, and the ten largest clones take about a fifth. V was trimmed by 6 bases and J by 1 base, leaving 13 bases between them. Germline CDR1 reads SNHLY; CDR2 reads FYNNEI. This CDR3 has 15 amino acids. Study conclusions and caveats: Aged donors had fewer naive CD4+ cells and lower diversity than long-lived donors.

The chain is built from TRBV2 and TRBJ1-5; D perhaps matches TRBD1 (6 bases). This TCR derives from a woman in her fifties or sixties in good health. Sequenced material: blood. For the CDR3, the DNA is TGTGCCAGCAGGTTACAGGGTCTGAGCAATCAGCCCCAGCATTTT. It is translated as CASRLQGLSNQPQHF.